This T cell receptor beta chain stems from a study of T cell changes during pregnancy in multiple sclerosis. CDR3 length: 18 amino acids. V lost 0 bases, J lost 4 bases, and 21 bases lay in between. The germline V gene encodes CDR1 WSHSY and CDR2 SAAADI. Sequencing was performed with immunoSEQ multiplex PCR; in TCRdb, only in-frame clones are kept and a portion is missing. Among 45,000 to 60,000 clones listed, about 93% were seen once. This chain links TRBV10-2 with TRBJ1-2; the D gene is possibly TRBD1 (5 bases). Sequences were derived from CD4+ T cells from peripheral blood mononuclear cells, sampled after pregnancy. The receptor comes from a female donor in good health, enrolled as a control in a pregnancy study. The CDR3 loop reads CASSESWGESLKGYGYTF. DNA of the CDR3: TGCGCCAGCAGTGAGTCGTGGGGGGAATCTCTTAAAGGCTATGGCTACACCTTC.